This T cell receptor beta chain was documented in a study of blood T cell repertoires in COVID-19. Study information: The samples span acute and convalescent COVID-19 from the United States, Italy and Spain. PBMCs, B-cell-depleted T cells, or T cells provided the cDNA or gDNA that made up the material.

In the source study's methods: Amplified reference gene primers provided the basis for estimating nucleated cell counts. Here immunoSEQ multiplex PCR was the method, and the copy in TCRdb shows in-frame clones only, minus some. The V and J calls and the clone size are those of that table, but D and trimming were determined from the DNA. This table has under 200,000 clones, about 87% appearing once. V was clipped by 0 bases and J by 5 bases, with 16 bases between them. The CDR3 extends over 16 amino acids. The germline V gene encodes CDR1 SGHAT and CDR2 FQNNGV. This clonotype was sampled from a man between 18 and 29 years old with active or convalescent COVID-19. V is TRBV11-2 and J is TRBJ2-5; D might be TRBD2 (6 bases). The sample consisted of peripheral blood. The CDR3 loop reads CASSLERGGLGETQYF. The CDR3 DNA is TGTGCCAGCAGCTTAGAGCGGGGAGGCCTTGGGGAGACCCAGTACTTC. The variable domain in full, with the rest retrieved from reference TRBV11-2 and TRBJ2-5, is EAGVAQSPRYKIIEKRQSVAFWCNPISGHATLYWYQQILGQGPKLLIQFQNNGVVDDSQLPKDRFSAERLKGVDSTLKIQPAKLEDSAVYLCASSLERGGLGETQYFGPGTRLLVL.